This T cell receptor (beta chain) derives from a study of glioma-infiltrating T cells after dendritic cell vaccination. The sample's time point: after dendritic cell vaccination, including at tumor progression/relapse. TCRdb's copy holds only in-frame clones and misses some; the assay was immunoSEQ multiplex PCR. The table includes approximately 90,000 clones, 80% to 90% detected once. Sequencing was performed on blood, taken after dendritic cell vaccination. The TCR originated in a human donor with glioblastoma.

In DNA, the CDR3 is TGTGCCAGCAGCGGAGGAGGACCCATGAACACTGAAGCTTTCTTT. Protein: CASSGGGPMNTEAFF. V and J are TRBV9 and TRBJ1-1; D call uncertain. Trimming removed 3 bases at V and 0 bases at J, with 12 bases between. CDR1 SGDLS and CDR2 YYNGEE come from the germline V gene. This CDR3 has 15 residues.